This paragraph covers one T cell receptor beta chain sequence. Its antigen has not been determined. Per-nucleotide qualities are absent, and no much larger clonotype sits a single base away. Before undergoing thyroid surgery, none of the patients had been given any kind of treatment. Patient clinical samples collected from 2012 to 2018 were retrospectively analysed using T-cell receptor beta sequencing. Libraries were built with PCR. This sample was sequenced with an Illumina HiSeq 4000. High-throughput sequencing was used to profile the CDR3 region of the TCR beta-chain in every patient. On the authors' methods: The researchers built a classifier to tell apart papillary thyroid cancer patients with distant metastasis, based on CDR3 differences among clinicopathological groups. Repertoire diversity was assessed with the Shannon index, and tumor-blood repertoire similarity with the Morisita-Horn index. The raw public reads went through TCRdb reprocessing: fastp at Q25, MiXCR clone calling, in-frame beta chains kept. TCRdb, not the authors, supplied the V and J calls. This sample lists 10,000 to 15,000 clones; roughly 31% were detected once. The biggest ten clones account for 15% to 17% of the sample.

This sample is part of a study of metastatic and nonmetastatic thyroid tumors (dated by TCRdb to 2018 to 2021). About the study as a whole: Repertoires were compared across peripheral blood and tumor or nodule tissue samples from malignant and benign thyroid patients. On the study overall, not on this receptor specifically: In both blood and tumor samples, malignant tumors were reported to have significantly higher TCR beta diversity than benign nodules.

V is reduced by 2 bases and J by 3 bases, leaving a spacing of 12 bases between them. Inclusive of the bounding cysteine and phenylalanine, the CDR3 is 14 residues long. The sequence is cut down to CDR3 DNA, 42 bases in frame from base 1. CDR1 SGHRS and CDR2 YFSETQ are derived from the germline V gene. The sample was tumor tissue. This clonotype was obtained from a male donor with papillary thyroid cancer or a benign thyroid nodule (not recorded which). Some clones in this sample may be carry-over from other donors' samples. The V and J genes are TRBV5-1 and TRBJ2-7; no confident D gene assignment can be made. The bases read TGCGCCAGCAGCTTAGGCCTAGGCTACTACGAGCAGTACTTC. This sequence encodes CASSLGLGYYEQYF.